The 28 T cell receptor beta chains given below trace back to one sample, sequenced in a study of shared clonotypes between healthy human individuals. TCRdb's table, derived via immunoSEQ multiplex PCR, lists solely in-frame clones and lacks some. The data contain 520,000 or so clones, around 74% of them singletons. The sequenced sample was PBMCs. These receptors were taken from a woman in her thirties or forties in good health. Some clones in this sample may be carry-over from other donors' samples.

The rearrangement links TRBV28 to TRBJ1-2, with TRBD1 as a possible D gene (5 bases). V lost 3 bases, J lost 4 bases, and 9 bases lay in between. Germline lookup yields CDR1 MDHEN and CDR2 SYDVKM. The CDR3 runs to 13 residues. The CDR3 sequence is CASSFPTAYGYTF. The CDR3 coding sequence is TGTGCCAGCAGTTTTCCGACAGCCTATGGCTACACCTTC.

The J gene is TRBJ2-7, the V gene TRBV20-1, with D hard to call. Per the germline V gene, CDR1 is DFQATT and CDR2 is SNEGSKA (reference sequence). The CDR3 is made up of 11 amino acids. Trimming left V 0 bases short and J 9 bases short, with 9 bases between. The CDR3 region is CSARDGPGQYF. CDR3 DNA: TGCAGTGCTAGAGATGGGCCGGGGCAGTACTTC.

The V and J genes are TRBV18 and TRBJ2-7; 10 bases are a match to TRBD2. The germline V gene encodes CDR1 KGHSH and CDR2 LQKENI. The length of the CDR3 is 17 residues. V lost 4 bases to trimming and J lost 3 bases; unmatched junction nucleotides: 12. For the CDR3, the DNA is TGTGCCAGCTCACAGTTGAGCCCGGGACTAGCGATCTACGAGCAGTACTTC. Its translation is CASSQLSPGLAIYEQYF. The full variable domain, in which reference TRBV18 and TRBJ2-7 provide the parts outside the CDR3, is NAGVMQNPRHLVRRRGQEARLRCSPMKGHSHVYWYRQLPEEGLKFMVYLQKENIIDESGMPKERFSAEFPKEGPSILRIQQVVRGDSAAYFCASSQLSPGLAIYEQYFGPGTRLTVT.

In this sample, this clone turned up a few times. The gene calls are TRBV19 and TRBJ1-3; D gene uncertain. The CDR3 is 16 amino acids. Germline CDR1 reads LNHDA; CDR2 reads SQIVND (reference sequence). V was trimmed by 6 bases and J by 0 bases, leaving 15 bases between them. The CDR3 region has the DNA TGTGCCAGTAGGCGGGCCAGTCAACGCTCTGGAAACACCATATATTTT. It codes for CASRRASQRSGNTIYF.

The chain employs TRBV9 and TRBJ2-5; 8 bases fit TRBD1. The closer fit of TRBJ2-7 to the DNA end suggests the J call may be wrong. From germline, CDR1 is SGDLS and CDR2 YYNGEE. The CDR3 sequence is 16 residues long. The CDR3 region is CASSVLPGTGTYEQYF. The CDR3 nucleotides read TGTGCCAGCAGCGTACTGCCCGGGACAGGAACCTACGAGCAGTACTTC.

The V and J genes are TRBV28 and TRBJ2-7, with a tentative D call TRBD2 (6 bases). CDR3 length equals 14 residues. In germline, CDR1 is MDHEN, CDR2 SYDVKM. Trimming pared 2 bases from V and 2 bases from J, leaving 10 bases between. The CDR3 nucleotides are TGTGCCAGCAGTTTAGTTAGCGGAACCTACGAGCAGTACTTC. Protein sequence: CASSLVSGTYEQYF.

This clone showed up just a few times. The CDR3 protein is CASGRQPNTEAFF. The CDR3, as DNA: TGTGCCAGCGGGAGACAGCCGAACACTGAAGCTTTCTTT. The chain is built from TRBV6-5 and TRBJ1-1; D might be TRBD1 (5 bases). V was clipped by 8 bases and J by 1 base, with 11 bases between them. Looked up from germline, CDR1 is MNHEY and CDR2 is SVGAGI. CDR3 length: 13 amino acids.

This clone was seen a handful of times. This sequence joins TRBV7-8 and TRBJ2-3; D uncertain. Trimming took off 1 base at V and 10 bases at J, with 15 bases between the two ends. Germline assignment: CDR1 SGHVS and CDR2 FQNEAQ. The CDR3 is 14 amino acids. CDR3 bases: TGTGCCAGCAGCTTAGGGGTCCCACTATGGGCGCAGTATTTT. Protein sequence: CASSLGVPLWAQYF.

The rearrangement links TRBV28 to TRBJ2-5; D might be TRBD1 (6 bases). Trimming pared 6 bases from V and 1 base from J, leaving 24 bases between. The germline V gene encodes CDR1 MDHEN and CDR2 SYDVKM. The CDR3 has 18 residues. CDR3 coding DNA: TGTGCCAGCAGCCCACCCTCGACAGGACGGGCAGGCCAAGAGACCCAGTACTTC. Its translation: CASSPPSTGRAGQETQYF.

Remarks on this clone: Given a much more abundant clone one base away, this may be a read error. The chain links TRBV11-2 to TRBJ2-5; no clear D. V shed 7 bases and J shed 2 bases, with 5 bases lying between them. The germline V gene has CDR1 SGHAT and CDR2 FQNNGV. The CDR3 runs 11 residues. CDR3 sequence reads: CASTRQETQYF. In DNA form, the CDR3 reads TGTGCCAGCACCCGGCAAGAGACCCAGTACTTC.

The CDR3: CASSPAGELLNEQFF. Here the CDR3 DNA reads TGTGCCAGCAGCCCGGCGGGAGAACTTTTGAATGAGCAGTTCTTC. The rearrangement uses TRBV28 and TRBJ2-1; 7 positions match TRBD2. After removal of 6 bases from V and 7 bases from J, the junction contained 12 bases not matched to a gene. Germline CDR1 MDHEN, CDR2 SYDVKM. This CDR3 region has 15 residues.

The chain employs TRBV7-9 and TRBJ2-1; D is perhaps TRBD1 or TRBD2 (7 bases each). Trimming took 1 base from V and 6 from J, leaving 13 bases between them. The germline V gene has CDR1 SEHNR and CDR2 FQNEAQ (reference sequence). The CDR3 runs to 15 residues. This chain's CDR3 is CASSLGGGQSNEQFF. For the CDR3, the DNA is TGTGCCAGCAGCTTAGGGGGGGGACAGAGCAATGAGCAGTTCTTC. Based on the CDR3 plus reference TRBV7-9 and TRBJ2-1, the full variable domain is DTGVSQNPRHKITKRGQNVTFRCDPISEHNRLYWYRQTLGQGPEFLTYFQNEAQLEKSRLLSDRFSAERPKGSFSTLEIQRTEQGDSAMYLCASSLGGGQSNEQFFGPGTRLTVL.

The V gene is TRBV7-2, the J gene TRBJ2-7, with a weak D call TRBD2 (7 bases). The CDR3 totals 16 residues. Trimming stripped 2 bases from V and 0 bases from J, with 14 bases between. Germline V gene data show CDR1 as SGHTA and CDR2 as FQGNSA. The CDR3 is CASSLRGGGSSYEQYF. The CDR3 DNA reads as TGTGCCAGCAGCTTAAGGGGGGGAGGTAGCTCCTACGAGCAGTACTTC.

The chain is built from TRBV28 and TRBJ2-1; no definite D call. This CDR3 has 14 residues. V was trimmed by 5 bases and J by 2 bases, leaving 10 bases between them. CDR1 and CDR2 (germline): MDHEN, SYDVKM. As DNA, the CDR3 is TGTGCCAGCAGTACCCCCAACACCTACAATGAGCAGTTCTTC. Amino acid sequence: CASSTPNTYNEQFF.

The chain couples TRBV19 to TRBJ1-3; D is ambiguous. This CDR3 contains 14 residues. V was trimmed by 7 bases and J by 0 bases, leaving 10 bases between them. Germline V CDR1 and CDR2: LNHDA, SQIVND (reference sequence). The CDR3 coding sequence is TGTGCCAGTACATCGACATACTCTGGAAACACCATATATTTT. Its translation: CASTSTYSGNTIYF.

The chain couples TRBV7-9 to TRBJ1-2, with 8 bases lining up with TRBD1. This CDR3 has 14 residues. Germline loops: CDR1 SEHNR, CDR2 FQNEAQ (reference sequence). With 4 bases clipped from V and 7 bases from J, the junction kept 8 bases outside the gene matches. The CDR3 nucleotides are TGTGCCAGCAGCTCCCAAGGACAGGGCTTTGGCTACACCTTC. Its protein is CASSSQGQGFGYTF.

The chain is built from TRBV7-3 and TRBJ2-5, with D tentatively TRBD2 (6 bases). Trimming stripped 2 bases from V and 5 bases from J, with 15 bases between. The CDR3 contains 15 residues. CDR1 is SGHTA and CDR2 is FQGTGA in the germline V gene. CDR3 sequence: CASSLSVAVGETQYF. In DNA, the CDR3 is TGTGCCAGCAGCTTATCCGTAGCGGTGGGGGAGACCCAGTACTTC.

This sequence joins TRBV7-9 and TRBJ2-1; 8 bases are a match to TRBD2. The V and J ends lost 11 bases and 1 base, in that order; junction bases with no gene match: 7. The CDR3 totals 14 residues. Germline V gives CDR1 SEHNR, CDR2 FQNEAQ (reference sequence). Here the CDR3 reads CACPGGGSYNEQFF. The CDR3 region has the DNA TGTGCCTGCCCGGGCGGGGGGTCCTACAATGAGCAGTTCTTC.

The genes are TRBV5-1 and TRBJ1-1; no clear D gene. CDR1 is SGHRS, CDR2 YFSETQ, per germline. The CDR3 has 14 residues. V was cut by 0 bases and J by 1 base, with 7 bases left in between. The DNA of the CDR3 is TGCGCCAGCAGCTTGGTTCCGGAGAACACTGAAGCTTTCTTT. Its protein is CASSLVPENTEAFF.

The rearrangement uses TRBV19 and TRBJ2-3; 7 bases are a match to TRBD1. Germline V gene data show CDR1 as LNHDA and CDR2 as SQIVND (reference sequence). This CDR3 is built from 16 residues. Trimming took 4 bases from V and 0 from J; bases not matched to a gene: 7. The CDR3 loop reads CASSKDRVPSTDTQYF. The CDR3 DNA reads as TGTGCCAGTAGTAAAGACAGGGTGCCTAGCACAGATACGCAGTATTTT.

The rearrangement joins TRBV11-2 to TRBJ2-2; a possible D gene is TRBD1 (6 bases). This CDR3 is 14 amino acids long. V lost 3 bases to trimming and J lost 1 base, with 6 bases between them. Germline-derived CDR1 and CDR2 are SGHAT and FQNNGV. CDR3 residues: CASSLTGNTGELFF. CDR3 nucleotide sequence: TGTGCCAGCAGCTTGACAGGGAACACCGGGGAGCTGTTTTTT.

The chain combines TRBV30 with TRBJ2-5, with a weak D call TRBD2 (6 bases). Germline V gives CDR1 GTSNPN, CDR2 SVGIG (reference sequence). Trimming removed 1 base at V and 4 bases at J, with 25 bases between. This CDR3 region has 18 residues. The CDR3 nucleotides read TGTGCCTGGAGTGGGCTTTTTGAGGGAGGATATTTCGGAGAGACCCAGTACTTC. The encoded protein is CAWSGLFEGGYFGETQYF.

The chain employs TRBV7-9 and TRBJ2-5; TRBD1 aligns across 8 bases. CDR1 and CDR2 from the germline V gene are SEHNR and FQNEAQ (reference sequence). Germline trimming cut 8 bases from V and 4 bases from J; bases unmatched to any gene: 6. The CDR3 spans 13 residues. CDR3 nucleotides: TGTGCCAGCGGCAGGGGGCCGGTAGAGACCCAGTACTTC. It is translated as CASGRGPVETQYF.

The chain is built from TRBV6-5 and TRBJ1-5; TRBD1 agrees at 9 bases. CDR1 and CDR2 from the germline V gene are MNHEY and SVGAGI. The CDR3 extends over 15 amino acids. After removal of 6 bases from V and 3 bases from J, the junction contained 6 bases not matched to a gene. The CDR3 is CASRLTGGNNQPQHF. CDR3 DNA sequence: TGTGCCAGCAGACTGACAGGGGGAAACAATCAGCCCCAGCATTTT.

Turning to this clone: Distinct nucleotide sequences in the sample also encode this CDR3. The chain has TRBV30 and TRBJ1-3; D is uncertain. The V end lost 0 bases, the J end lost 8 bases, and 5 bases lay between the germline ends. The CDR3 runs to 11 residues. The germline V gene encodes CDR1 GTSNPN and CDR2 SVGIG (reference sequence). The CDR3 spells CAWSVRDTIYF. The CDR3 coding sequence is TGTGCCTGGAGTGTACGGGACACCATATATTTT.

This clone was detected only a few times. This sequence joins TRBV18 and TRBJ1-5; 9 bases fit TRBD1. CDR1 is KGHSH, CDR2 LQKENI, per germline. Trimming at V came to 3 bases and at J to 7 bases, leaving 1 base not matched to a gene. This CDR3 has 13 residues. DNA of the CDR3: TGTGCCAGCTCACCGGGACAGGGCCAGCCCCAGCATTTT. Protein: CASSPGQGQPQHF.

This chain connects TRBV6-5 to TRBJ2-6, with 8 bases lining up with TRBD1. Losses at the gene ends were 4 bases for V and 2 bases for J; bases not matched to a gene: 1. Per germline, CDR1 MNHEY and CDR2 SVGAGI. This CDR3 region has 15 residues. CDR3 DNA: TGTGCCAGCAGTTCGGACAGGGCTGGGGCCAACGTCCTGACTTTC. This sequence encodes CASSSDRAGANVLTF.

In this sample, this clone turned up a few times. CDR3: CAWSVIRARFSLEQYF. In DNA, the CDR3 is TGTGCCTGGAGTGTCATCCGGGCCCGGTTTAGTCTCGAGCAGTACTTC. This chain connects TRBV30 to TRBJ2-7; no clear D gene. CDR1 and CDR2 from the germline V gene are GTSNPN and SVGIG (reference sequence). V dropped 0 bases and J dropped 6 bases, with 21 bases sitting between them. CDR3 length equals 16 residues.